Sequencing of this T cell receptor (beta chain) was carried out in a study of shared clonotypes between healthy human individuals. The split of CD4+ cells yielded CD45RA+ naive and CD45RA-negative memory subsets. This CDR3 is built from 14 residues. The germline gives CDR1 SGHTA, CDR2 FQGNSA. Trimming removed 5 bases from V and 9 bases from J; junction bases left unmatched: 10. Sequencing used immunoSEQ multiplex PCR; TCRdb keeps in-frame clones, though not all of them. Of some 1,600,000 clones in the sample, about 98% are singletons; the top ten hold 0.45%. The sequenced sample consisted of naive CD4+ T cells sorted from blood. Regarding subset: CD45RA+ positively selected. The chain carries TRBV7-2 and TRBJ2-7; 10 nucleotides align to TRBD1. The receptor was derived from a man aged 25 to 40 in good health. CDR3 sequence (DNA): TGTGCCAGCAGCCTAGGACAGGGGGGAATGAGGCAGTACTTC. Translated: CASSLGQGGMRQYF.